These T cell receptor beta chains were read from a single sample in a study of cytomegalovirus exposure and HLA in healthy donors. Data came from immunoSEQ multiplex PCR; TCRdb stores just in-frame clones and leaves some out. This table has 150,000 to 250,000 clones, 70% to 80% appearing once. Sequencing was carried out using PBMCs. The source of these receptors is a man under 40 in good health and CMV-seronegative. Both conserved end residues are part of each CDR3. The D gene is left open where the match is weak. A clone size is listed for some rows: how often the clone was seen (once, few, many), or a class if it is expanded.

NA,NA,TRBJ1-2,TRBV2,TGTGCCAGCGGTGGGTATAGATACACCTTC,CASGGYRYTF
few,TRBD1,TRBJ2-6,TRBV19,TGTGCCAGTACGGACAGGGGGTCGGGGGCCAACGTCCTGACTTTC,CASTDRGSGANVLTF
NA,NA,TRBJ2-1,TRBV4-1,TGCGCCAGCAAACAAGGAGCAGGAGGGAATTCAGGTGAGCAGTTCTTC,CASKQGAGGNSGEQFF
NA,NA,TRBJ1-5,TRBV5-5,TGTGCCAGCAGCGTAGAGGGTTTCCAGCCCCAGCATTTT,CASSVEGFQPQHF
few,NA,TRBJ2-5,TRBV19,TGTGCCACCGGCACATGGCCGGGGGAGACCCAGTACTTC,CATGTWPGETQYF
NA,TRBD2,TRBJ2-7,TRBV28,TGTGCCAGCACAGGTCCCGGGAGGTACGAGCAGTACTTC,CASTGPGRYEQYF
NA,TRBD1,TRBJ1-2,TRBV5-1,TGCGCCAGCAGCCCCCGGGACAGTAGAGGACCGATCTATGGCTACACCTTC,CASSPRDSRGPIYGYTF
NA,TRBD2,TRBJ2-2,TRBV4-1,TGCGCCAGCAGCCAAGCTATGGCTAGCGGTAACACCGGGGAGCTGTTTTTT,CASSQAMASGNTGELFF
NA,TRBD2,TRBJ2-2,TRBV4-1,TGCGCCAGCAGCCACGGGACTAGGGGCACCGGGGAGCTGTTTTTT,CASSHGTRGTGELFF
NA,TRBD1,TRBJ2-7,TRBV28,TGTGCCAGCGGAGTTGGGACAGTCTACGAGCAGTACTTC,CASGVGTVYEQYF
NA,NA,TRBJ1-5,TRBV2,TGTGCCAGCAGTGGGGAGGGTTATAGCAATCAGCCCCAGCATTTT,CASSGEGYSNQPQHF
NA,TRBD1,TRBJ1-5,TRBV7-8,TGTGCCAGCAGCACTCTACAGGGGAGCAATCAGCCCCAGCATTTT,CASSTLQGSNQPQHF
once,TRBD1,TRBJ2-1,TRBV5-1,TGCGCCAGCAGCACGACAGGGGGAGGTTTCAAAAATGAGCAGTTCTTC,CASSTTGGGFKNEQFF
NA,TRBD2,TRBJ2-7,TRBV27,TGTGCCAGCCGGGGGGGGGACTATGCTTACGAGCAGTACTTC,CASRGGDYAYEQYF
NA,NA,TRBJ2-7,TRBV4-1,TGCGCCAGCAGCCAATTGACAGTTCTCGGAGAGCAGTACTTC,CASSQLTVLGEQYF
once,NA,TRBJ1-3,TRBV6-1,TGTGCCAGCAGTGTTGTAAGGGGACTAGGAAACACCATATATTTT,CASSVVRGLGNTIYF
few,TRBD2,TRBJ2-7,TRBV29-1,TGCAGCGTTCCGGGGGATTATGGGGGGGAAGTGCAGTACTTC,CSVPGDYGGEVQYF
NA,NA,TRBJ2-7,TRBV5-1,TGCGCCAGCACAACTTTCAATGGGGGCGTCGAGCAGTACTTC,CASTTFNGGVEQYF
few,NA,TRBJ1-4,TRBV5-4,TGTGCCAGCAGCTATTTCCGGAGTGAAAAACTGTTTTTT,CASSYFRSEKLFF
NA,NA,TRBJ2-7,TRBV10-1,TGCGCCAGCAGTGAGTGGCGGGTGAACTACGAGCAGTACTTC,CASSEWRVNYEQYF
NA,NA,TRBJ2-7,TRBV6-5,TGTGCCAGCAGTTACTCCGGACATTACTCCTACGAGCAGTACTTC,CASSYSGHYSYEQYF
few,NA,TRBJ2-5,TRBV5-4,TGTGCCAGCAGCTTGAGCCTAGTACAAGAGACCCAGTACTTC,CASSLSLVQETQYF
NA,TRBD2,TRBJ2-7,TRBV5-1,TGCGCCAGCAGCTTGGCACTAGCGGTTGCCTACGAGCAGTACTTC,CASSLALAVAYEQYF
NA,TRBD1,TRBJ2-7,TRBV19,TGTGCCAGTAGTATAGCTCACAGGGGCGTATACGAGCAGTACTTC,CASSIAHRGVYEQYF
few,NA,TRBJ1-2,TRBV6-1,TGTGCCAGCAGAGCGGGACGCGGATCTAACTATGGCTACACCTTC,CASRAGRGSNYGYTF
NA,NA,TRBJ1-1,TRBV10-1,TGCGCCAGCACCAACGAGAGCACTGAAGCTTTCTTT,CASTNESTEAFF
NA,NA,TRBJ1-3,TRBV11-3,TGTGCCAGCAGCTTAACGGGGGCTGGAAACACCATATATTTT,CASSLTGAGNTIYF
NA,TRBD1,TRBJ2-5,TRBV13,TGTGCCAGCAGCCGATCAGGGGGCCAAGAGACCCAGTACTTC,CASSRSGGQETQYF
NA,NA,TRBJ2-6,TRBV19,TGTGCCAGTAGTATGTCACAGCCAGGGGCCAACGTCCTGACTTTC,CASSMSQPGANVLTF
NA,NA,TRBJ2-3,TRBV6-5,TGTGCCAGCAAACTGAGCGGACTTAGCACAGATACGCAGTATTTT,CASKLSGLSTDTQYF
NA,TRBD2,TRBJ2-7,TRBV5-1,TGCGCCAGCAGCTTGGCGGGAGGTGGGGCCTACGAGCAGTACTTC,CASSLAGGGAYEQYF
NA,NA,TRBJ2-3,TRBV18,TGTGCCAGCTCCCTACTTGGACCGGGAGCGGGCCCAGATACGCAGTATTTT,CASSLLGPGAGPDTQYF
NA,TRBD1,TRBJ1-1,TRBV6-6,TGTGCCAGCAGTCCCTGGACAGGTTTTGGCACTGAAGCTTTCTTT,CASSPWTGFGTEAFF
NA,NA,TRBJ1-2,TRBV19,TGTGCCAGTAGTGTGAAGGGGCCGATCTATGGCTACACCTTC,CASSVKGPIYGYTF
NA,NA,TRBJ2-1,TRBV6-5,TGTGCCAGCAGCCCTGGCGGAAGCTCCTACAATGAGCAGTTCTTC,CASSPGGSSYNEQFF
NA,NA,TRBJ1-5,TRBV2,TGTGCCAGCAGTCAGGACACCAATCAGCCCCAGCATTTT,CASSQDTNQPQHF
NA,TRBD1,TRBJ1-2,TRBV19,TGTGCCAGTAGTGGCCTGGGACAGAAATATGGCTACACCTTC,CASSGLGQKYGYTF
NA,TRBD1,TRBJ2-7,TRBV6-6,TGTGCCAGCAGTTACCTCCGGGACAGAGAGACCTACGAGCAGTACTTC,CASSYLRDRETYEQYF
NA,NA,TRBJ2-7,TRBV30,TGTGCCTGGAGCCGGGACAATCTCGACGAGCAGTACTTC,CAWSRDNLDEQYF
NA,NA,TRBJ2-7,TRBV27,TGTGCCAGCAGTCGGACACGAACCTCCTACGAGCAGTACTTC,CASSRTRTSYEQYF
once,NA,TRBJ2-3,TRBV10-1,TGCGCCAGCAGCCCAACGACAGGCGTCAGCACAGATACGCAGTATTTT,CASSPTTGVSTDTQYF
NA,NA,TRBJ2-1,TRBV7-3,TGTGCCAGCAGCTTAAGGGGGGGCGCGGCGTGGTCCTACAATGAGCAGTTCTTC,CASSLRGGAAWSYNEQFF
once,NA,TRBJ2-7,TRBV6-5,TGTGCCAGCAGTTACCCCCGGCAGGGCTACGTCGAGCAGTACTTC,CASSYPRQGYVEQYF
NA,TRBD1,TRBJ1-1,TRBV6-1,TGTGCCAGCAGGGCCTCCGGGACAGGGTCGGCTTTCTTT,CASRASGTGSAFF
NA,NA,TRBJ1-1,TRBV28,TGTGCCAGCAGTGAGACACTCACTGAAGCTTTCTTT,CASSETLTEAFF
NA,NA,TRBJ2-5,TRBV14,TGTGCCAGCAGCCAAGGCCCCGAGACGACCCGGGCCCAGTACTTC,CASSQGPETTRAQYF
NA,TRBD1,TRBJ2-7,TRBV5-1,TGCGCCAGCAGCCCGGTTGGGACAGGCGCCTACGAGCAGTACTTC,CASSPVGTGAYEQYF
NA,NA,TRBJ2-1,TRBV7-9,TGTGCCAGCAGCCCGCCGGGGACACCCAATGAGCAGTTCTTC,CASSPPGTPNEQFF
NA,NA,TRBJ2-4,TRBV7-9,TGTGCCAGCAGCTCAACGAATATAGTTCTAGCCAAAAACATTCAGTACTTC,CASSSTNIVLAKNIQYF
NA,NA,TRBJ2-7,TRBV5-6,TGTGCCAGCAGCTCATCCGGGACTGTTTCCTACGAGCAGTACTTC,CASSSSGTVSYEQYF
once,TRBD2,TRBJ2-7,TRBV11-1,TGTGCCAGCAGCACCGGGACTAGCGGGTTCTACGAGCAGTACTTC,CASSTGTSGFYEQYF
few,NA,TRBJ2-1,TRBV5-1,TGCGCCAGCAGCTTGGACGGGAATGAGCAGTTCTTC,CASSLDGNEQFF
NA,NA,TRBJ2-1,TRBV5-4,TGTGCCAGCAGCAACGCTCCAGTGTCCAATGAGCAGTTCTTC,CASSNAPVSNEQFF